The 19 T cell receptor beta chains below were found in one sample sequenced in a study of early T cells in non-severe SARS-CoV-2 infection. MiXCR, run by TCRdb on the 5' RACE reads, gives a single entry per CDR3 protein. The table shows some 56,000 distinct CDR3 sequences, with about 10% occurring only once. Input material: whole blood. The receptors stem from an adult who was a healthcare worker with PCR-confirmed SARS-CoV-2 infection or an uninfected control (not recorded which).

There are a few counts of this clonotype. The rearrangement uses TRBV2 and TRBJ2-6; 7 positions match TRBD2. The CDR3 totals 16 residues. V was clipped by 6 bases and J by 0 bases; unmatched bases: 5. Per germline, CDR1 SNHLY and CDR2 FYNNEI. CDR3 in DNA: TGTGCCAGCAGACTAACGGGGGGCTCTGGGGCCAACGTCCTGACTTTC. Amino acid sequence: CASRLTGGSGANVLTF.

Many counts were recorded for this clonotype. The chain couples TRBV7-9 to TRBJ1-5; D not certain. From germline, CDR1 is SEHNR and CDR2 FQNEAQ (reference sequence). Deletions cut 1 base from V and 8 bases from J, with 6 bases between. This CDR3 is 12 amino acids long. CDR3 amino acids: CASSLVEEPQHF. DNA of the CDR3: TGTGCCAGCAGCTTAGTAGAAGAGCCCCAGCATTTT.

This clonotype was counted only a few times. The chain carries TRBV7-9 and TRBJ2-6; D is unclear. Germline V gene lookup returns CDR1 SEHNR and CDR2 FQNEAQ (reference sequence). V lost 5 bases, J lost 3 bases, and 11 bases lay in between. This CDR3 has 15 residues. CDR3: CASSLLLGGANVLTF. The CDR3 DNA is TGTGCCAGCAGCCTACTCCTGGGTGGGGCCAACGTCCTGACTTTC.

This clonotype was seen more than once but under ten times. The chain joins TRBV6-2 or TRBV6-3 to TRBJ2-7; D remains ambiguous. Germline-derived CDR1 and CDR2 are MNHEY and SVGEGT. The CDR3 has 12 amino acids. Trimming took 7 bases from V and 3 from J, leaving 10 bases between them. Here the CDR3 DNA reads TGTGCCAGCACCCCCGGCGACTACGAGCAGTACTTC. Its protein is CASTPGDYEQYF.

This chain uses TRBV18 with TRBJ2-5; D gene uncertain. From germline, CDR1 is KGHSH and CDR2 LQKENI. There are 14 residues in the CDR3. The germline V and J ends were trimmed by 0 bases and 2 bases, with 7 bases remaining between them. This CDR3 is CASSPPVGQETQYF. The CDR3 DNA reads TGTGCCAGCTCACCACCTGTCGGACAAGAGACCCAGTACTTC.

This clonotype was recorded a few times. The CDR3 spells CASSQGSQQPQHF. CDR3 nucleotides: TGTGCCAGCAGCCAAGGTTCACAGCAGCCCCAGCATTTT. V and J are TRBV3-1 and TRBJ1-5; unclear D gene. Looked up from germline, CDR1 is LGHDT and CDR2 is YNNKEL (reference sequence). V was trimmed by 1 base and J by 7 bases, leaving 8 bases between them. CDR3 length: 13 residues.

This clonotype was seen more than once but under ten times. CDR3 in DNA: TGTGCCAGCAGCTCCGTGACTAGCGGGCAAAACACCGGGGAGCTGTTTTTT. Protein sequence: CASSSVTSGQNTGELFF. The chain recombines TRBV7-6 with TRBJ2-2, with 10 bases that match TRBD2. Germline lookup yields CDR1 SGHVS and CDR2 FNYEAQ. V lost 4 bases, J lost 2 bases, and 7 bases stayed unmatched. The CDR3 sequence is 17 residues long.

Ten or more counts support this clonotype. The V gene is TRBV29-1, the J gene TRBJ1-3, with a weak D call TRBD1 (6 bases). This CDR3 has 15 residues. The V end was cut by 6 bases, the J end by 0 bases, with 15 bases between. Germline V CDR1 and CDR2: SQVTM, ANQGSEA. The CDR3 DNA reads as TGCAGCGTGCGACAGGCGACGTACTCTGGAAACACCATATATTTT. It specifies CSVRQATYSGNTIYF.

This clonotype was recorded a few times. The rearrangement links TRBV29-1 to TRBJ2-6, with 7 bases aligning to TRBD1. Germline trimming cut 6 bases from V and 1 base from J; bases unmatched to any gene: 9. Germline CDR1 SQVTM, CDR2 ANQGSEA. This CDR3 comprises 16 residues. The CDR3 DNA sequence: TGCAGCGTGTTGACAGGGTCCCCTTCTGGGGCCAACGTCCTGACTTTC. Protein: CSVLTGSPSGANVLTF.

This chain joins TRBV3-1 and TRBJ1-2, with D hard to call. Germline-derived CDR1 and CDR2 are LGHDT and YNNKEL (reference sequence). The CDR3 is 13 residues long. V lost 4 bases and J lost 2, with 8 bases in between. The CDR3, as DNA: TGTGCCAGCAGCCCCGGAGGCAACTATGGCTACACCTTC. Translating gives CASSPGGNYGYTF. The full variable domain, with the rest looked up from reference TRBV3-1 and TRBJ1-2, is DTAVSQTPKYLVTQMGNDKSIKCEQNLGHDTMYWYKQDSKKFLKIMFSYNNKELIINETVPNRFSPKSPDKAHLNLHINSLELGDSAVYFCASSPGGNYGYTFGSGTRLTVV.

This clonotype was seen repeatedly, ten times or more. The J gene is TRBJ2-1, the V gene TRBV7-2; 9 bases fit TRBD2. The germline V gene has CDR1 SGHTA and CDR2 FQGNSA. V gave up 5 bases and J gave up 7 bases; unmatched junction bases: 15. CDR3 length equals 17 residues. Here the CDR3 DNA reads TGTGCCAGCAGCCCTGGCCCTAGCGGGATGGTGATGAATGAGCAGTTCTTC. This gives the protein CASSPGPSGMVMNEQFF.

This clonotype was seen many times. The chain recombines TRBV7-2 with TRBJ2-6, with unresolved D. Trimming shortened V by 3 bases and J by 0 bases, and 3 bases separated the two germline ends. The CDR3 is 14 residues long. Germline values: CDR1 SGHTA, CDR2 FQGNSA. CDR3 region: CASSLSSGANVLTF. CDR3 DNA: TGTGCCAGCAGCTTGAGCTCTGGGGCCAACGTCCTGACTTTC.

The chain combines TRBV15 with TRBJ2-1; D unresolved. The length of the CDR3 is 15 residues. From germline, CDR1 is LNHNV and CDR2 YYDKDF (reference sequence). Trimming took off 0 bases at V and 9 bases at J, with 15 bases between the two ends. CDR3 protein: CATSRDHGRRGEQFF. The CDR3 DNA follows: TGTGCCACCAGCAGAGATCATGGTCGGCGAGGTGAGCAGTTCTTC. The full variable domain, in which reference TRBV15 and TRBJ2-1 provide the parts outside the CDR3, is DAMVIQNPRYQVTQFGKPVTLSCSQTLNHNVMYWYQQKSSQAPKLLFHYYDKDFNNEADTPDNFQSRRPNTSFCFLDIRSPGLGDTAMYLCATSRDHGRRGEQFFGPGTRLTVL.

The table lists this clonotype with many counts. The rearrangement uses TRBV6-1 and TRBJ1-2; 7 nucleotides match TRBD1. Unmatched junction bases numbered 7, after V lost 4 bases and J lost 8 bases. This CDR3 has 13 amino acids. CDR1 and CDR2 (germline): MNHNS, SASEGT. CDR3 sequence: CASSVNRGYGYTF. The CDR3 nucleotides are TGTGCCAGCAGTGTTAACAGGGGCTACGGCTACACCTTC.

The rearrangement links TRBV5-1 to TRBJ1-1; D remains unclear. The CDR3 is made up of 14 amino acids. Germline CDR1 reads SGHRS; CDR2 reads YFSETQ. V was cut by 0 bases and J by 8 bases, with 14 bases left in between. The CDR3 loop reads CASSLELEKVEAFF. The CDR3, as DNA: TGCGCCAGCAGCTTGGAGCTTGAAAAAGTCGAAGCTTTCTTT.

In this sample, this clonotype turned up many times. This chain connects TRBV7-2 to TRBJ2-1; 8 nucleotides agree with TRBD2. V lost 5 bases to trimming and J lost 4 bases; unmatched junction nucleotides: 7. The CDR3 consists of 15 residues. In germline, CDR1 is SGHTA, CDR2 FQGNSA. CDR3 in amino acids: CASSPTSGGYNEQFF. CDR3 DNA sequence: TGTGCCAGCAGCCCAACTAGCGGAGGATACAATGAGCAGTTCTTC.

This clonotype came up a few times. This chain uses TRBV7-2 with TRBJ2-1, with a weak D call TRBD2 (6 bases). The germline CDR1 and CDR2 sequences are SGHTA and FQGNSA. The CDR3 extends over 15 amino acids. V was pared by 5 bases and J by 4 bases, with 15 bases between. This chain's CDR3 is CASSTRDSFYNEQFF. The CDR3 DNA sequence: TGTGCCAGCAGCACCCGGGACTCGTTTTACAATGAGCAGTTCTTC.

The gene calls are TRBV18 and TRBJ2-6; 9 bases map to TRBD1. Trimming cost V 3 bases and J 0 bases; bases outside gene matches: 9. CDR1 and CDR2 from the germline V gene are KGHSH and LQKENI. The CDR3 is made up of 19 amino acids. The CDR3 coding sequence is TGTGCCAGCTCACCGGAATCACCGGGACAGGGCTCTGGGGCCAACGTCCTGACTTTC. Amino acids: CASSPESPGQGSGANVLTF.

This clonotype showed up just a few times. The chain combines TRBV2 with TRBJ1-4; 8 bases agree with TRBD1. The CDR3 has 15 amino acids. Losses at the gene ends were 5 bases for V and 3 bases for J; bases not matched to a gene: 5. Germline V gives CDR1 SNHLY, CDR2 FYNNEI. Here the CDR3 DNA reads TGTGCCAGCAGTCCCGACAGGGGTGCTAATGAAAAACTGTTTTTT. Translated: CASSPDRGANEKLFF. The whole variable domain, filled in from reference TRBV2 and TRBJ1-4, reads EPEVTQTPSHQVTQMGQEVILRCVPISNHLYFYWYRQILGQKVEFLVSFYNNEISEKSEIFDDQFSVERPDGSNFTLKIRSTKLEDSAMYFCASSPDRGANEKLFFGSGTQLSVL.